This T cell receptor (beta chain) stems from a study of molecular identifiers for immune sequencing clone quantification. For the study at large: Four portions were sequenced after RNA from about 21,000 or 97,000 naive CD8 cells was split five ways in replicates. Study-wide findings and caveats: Jurkat TCR RNA spiked in from one cell (amid 950,000 to 1,000,000 naive cells) was reportedly detectable.

The bulk TCR libraries were made with methods described before and with listed TCR primers. TCRdb reprocessed the PCR reads with MiXCR, giving one entry per CDR3 protein. The sample lists 50,000 to 70,000 distinct CDR3 sequences, under 20% occurring once. Of note for this clonotype: Its antigen is unknown.

CD8+CD4-CCR7+CD45RA+ cells were sorted as naive CD8 T cells. This CDR3 is 19 amino acids long. V lost 7 bases, J lost 2 bases, and 19 bases stayed unmatched. CDR1 is MNHEY, CDR2 SVGEGT, per germline. The clonotype originates from a human donor in good health. Some libraries in this study had Jurkat cell RNA spiked in. The sequencing sample was made of naive CD8+ T cells from blood, with Jurkat cell RNA spiked in. Subset described: FACS-sorted CD8+CD4-CCR7+CD45RA+ naive T cells. V and J are TRBV6-2 or TRBV6-3 and TRBJ2-3, with 9 positions matching TRBD2. The CDR3 coding sequence is TGTGCCAGCACCCAACCACTAGCGGGCGATTCAGAGCTCACAGATACGCAGTATTTT. Amino acids: CASTQPLAGDSELTDTQYF.